This entry describes one TCR beta chain. The sample originates from a study of beta chain features in type 1 diabetes. V was pared by 1 base and J by 2 bases, with 11 bases between. The germline V gene has CDR1 LNHNV and CDR2 YYDKDF (reference sequence). The CDR3 has 15 residues. As every portion of the isolated RNA was reverse transcribed, the sequencing read expressed TCRB transcripts. The repertoire was sequenced with immunoSEQ multiplex PCR; TCRdb's copy has only in-frame clones and lacks some. The repertoire holds some 410,000 clones, with 14% as singletons. V and J are TRBV15 and TRBJ1-2; D not certain. The receptor's source is a man aged 25 to 45 in good health. The specimen was naive CD4+ T cells from blood. The DNA of the CDR3 is TGTGCCACCAGCAGAGGATTAGAAGGGAACTATGGCTACACCTTC. This gives the protein CATSRGLEGNYGYTF.